A single T cell receptor (beta chain) is shown here with its context. Its target antigen remains unknown. No qualities accompany the bases; no much larger clone lies one base away. The data derive from a study of blood T cell repertoires in COVID-19 (TCRdb year 2020). A note on the overall study: Samples from collaborators originated in the United States, Italy and Spain and spanned both the acute and convalescent phases of COVID-19. Deeply sampled blood TCRbeta repertoires from subjects exposed to, actively infected with, or recovered from COVID-19 were included in the dataset. A de-identified subject ID, COVID-19 status, age in years and sex were almost always included in the sample metadata. The repertoires were made available in a free public database intended to serve as a resource for research on the immune response to SARS-CoV-2. HLA class I and class II types, where available, came from metadata supplied by the sample provider rather than from assay-based typing. The samples were drawn from the first 160 participants of the ongoing ImmuneRACE study and from 950 to 1,500 subjects provided by 6 global collaborators. The prospective study material was composed of cDNA or gDNA derived from T cells, B-cell-depleted T cells, or PBMCs. Overall study results and their limits: The amount of clinical and demographic metadata varied by source and participant and was provided uncurated.

The collaborating institutions used their own protocols to collect whole blood in K2EDTA tubes. For TCRbeta analysis, collaborators shipped samples in one of three forms: frozen whole blood, isolated PBMCs, or DNA extracted from either of those sample types. TCRbeta CDR3 regions were amplified from genomic DNA by means of the immunoSEQ Assay, a bias-controlled multiplex PCR. Concerning the study's data processing: Nucleated cell counts per sample were estimated from amplification of reference gene primers within the assay. To quantify the absolute abundance of each unique TCRbeta CDR3 rearrangement, sequence reads were collapsed and filtered. For each sample, productive Simpson clonality was calculated by taking the square root of Simpson's diversity index across productive rearrangements. Here the immuneACCESS table is served through TCRdb, limited to in-frame sequences with V and J called. Missing clones are a known gap in these copies; in checked studies unresolved V genes cover under half, and the rest lacks a known reason. The V and J calls and the clone size are those of that table, but D and trimming were determined from the DNA. In this sample the table shows some 74,000 clones, roughly 83% of which occur a single time. Around two fifths of the sample rests with the top ten.

The origin of this receptor is an elderly man with acute or convalescent COVID-19. What was sequenced was peripheral blood.

The CDR3: CASSFSSGGYNEQFF. The DNA is as follows: TGTGCCAGCAGCTTCTCTAGCGGGGGGTACAATGAGCAGTTCTTC. The V gene is TRBV7-3 and the J gene is TRBJ2-1; 11 bases in between match TRBD2. The germline V end is reduced by 3 bases and the J end by 4 bases; junction bases left unmatched: 2. The germline V gene gives CDR1 as SGHTA and CDR2 as FQGTGA. From the cysteine up to the phenylalanine, the CDR3 has a length of 15 residues. This entry keeps only the CDR3 DNA: 45 bases, framed from base 1.